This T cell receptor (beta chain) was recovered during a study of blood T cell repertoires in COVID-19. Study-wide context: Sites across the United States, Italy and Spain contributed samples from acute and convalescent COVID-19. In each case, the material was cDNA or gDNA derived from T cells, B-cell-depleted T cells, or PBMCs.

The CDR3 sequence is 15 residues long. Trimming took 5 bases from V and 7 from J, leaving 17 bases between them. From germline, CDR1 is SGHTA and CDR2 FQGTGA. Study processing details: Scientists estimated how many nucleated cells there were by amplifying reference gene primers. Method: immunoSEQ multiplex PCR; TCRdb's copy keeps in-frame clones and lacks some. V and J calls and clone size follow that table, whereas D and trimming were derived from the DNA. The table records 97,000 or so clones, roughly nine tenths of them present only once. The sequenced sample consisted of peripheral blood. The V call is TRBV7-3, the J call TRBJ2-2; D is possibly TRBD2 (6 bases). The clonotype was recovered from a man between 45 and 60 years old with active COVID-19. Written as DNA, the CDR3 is TGTGCCAGCAGCAGAACGGGGGACCGGAACGGGGAGCTGTTTTTT. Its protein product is CASSRTGDRNGELFF.